These 6 T cell receptor beta chains came from one sample sequenced in a study of T cell repertoires in cytomegalovirus infection. MiXCR, applied by TCRdb to the reads, yields one record per CDR3 protein. The sample contains about 740,000 distinct CDR3 sequences, approximately 34% of which appear only once. Sequencing was performed on PBMCs. Every receptor here comes from a human donor in good health (CMV status not recorded). Some clones in this sample may be carry-over from other donors' samples.

The CDR3 DNA reads TGTGCCAGCAGAGGCAGAACGAACACCGGGGAGCTGTTTTTT. Translating gives CASRGRTNTGELFF. The chain is built from TRBV28 and TRBJ2-2; D gene uncertain. Germline lookup yields CDR1 MDHEN and CDR2 SYDVKM. The CDR3 covers 14 residues. The V and J ends lost 6 bases and 0 bases respectively, with 8 bases between them.

This clonotype was detected many times. The chain uses TRBV7-2 and TRBJ1-6, with 7 bases matching TRBD1. Germline loops: CDR1 SGHTA, CDR2 FQGNSA. This CDR3 comprises 15 residues. V gave up 3 bases and J gave up 12 bases; unmatched junction bases: 11. CDR3 protein: CASSLRTGPIQPLHF. The CDR3 DNA is TGTGCCAGCAGCTTGAGGACAGGACCCATTCAACCCCTCCACTTT.

This clonotype was observed a handful of times. The J gene is TRBJ1-1, the V gene TRBV28; the D is unclear. V lost 2 bases and J lost 11, with 12 bases in between. This CDR3 comprises 12 residues. Germline lookup yields CDR1 MDHEN and CDR2 SYDVKM. The CDR3 coding sequence is TGTGCCAGCAGTTTACCCCGCCGCAGGGCTTTCTTT. Translated: CASSLPRRRAFF.

This clonotype was recorded at least ten times. The chain uses TRBV2 and TRBJ2-1; D gene unclear. Germline V gives CDR1 SNHLY, CDR2 FYNNEI. Between the trimmed V and J ends, which lost 1 base and 2 bases, there was a span of 6 bases. The CDR3 covers 14 residues. The CDR3 region has the DNA TGTGCCAGCAGTGAAGGGAGCGCCTACAATGAGCAGTTCTTC. This sequence encodes CASSEGSAYNEQFF.

There are a few counts of this clonotype. The chain joins TRBV5-6 to TRBJ1-1; D uncertain. V lost 7 bases and J lost 0, with 10 bases in between. The CDR3 is 13 amino acids. The V gene's germline CDR1 is SGHDT and CDR2 YYEEEE. In nucleotides, the CDR3 is TGTGCCAGCGGCTCTGGGCTGAACACTGAAGCTTTCTTT. As protein: CASGSGLNTEAFF.

J is TRBJ2-7 and V is TRBV28, with D maybe TRBD1 (5 bases). Trimming pared 5 bases from V and 2 bases from J, leaving 16 bases between. CDR3 length: 15 amino acids. Germline loops: CDR1 MDHEN, CDR2 SYDVKM. The CDR3 protein is CASSPIGAPTYEQYF. CDR3 bases: TGTGCCAGCAGTCCCATTGGGGCCCCTACCTACGAGCAGTACTTC.